These 16 T cell receptor beta chains share one sample of origin, sequenced in a study of identical twins. TCRdb reprocessed the 5' RACE reads with MiXCR, giving one entry per CDR3 protein. This sample has hundreds of thousands of distinct CDR3 sequences, with approximately 7% found just once. The same sample was also used in a study of yellow fever vaccine responses in identical twins.

The sample consisted of memory (CD45RO+) T cells sorted from blood. All receptors derive from a young woman in good health.

This clonotype was seen only a few times. The rearrangement joins TRBV2 to TRBJ2-2; 8 nucleotides line up with TRBD1. Germline trimming cut 6 bases from V and 2 bases from J; bases unmatched to any gene: 11. The CDR3 is 17 residues long. The germline V gene has CDR1 SNHLY and CDR2 FYNNEI. CDR3 coding DNA: TGTGCCAGCAGAGACGCTAACAGGGGGACCAACACCGGGGAGCTGTTTTTT. The encoded protein is CASRDANRGTNTGELFF.

This clonotype was detected only a few times. This chain links TRBV7-9 with TRBJ2-7; 7 bases fit TRBD1. The CDR3 consists of 15 residues. Germline CDR1 and CDR2: SEHNR and FQNEAQ (reference sequence). V lost 5 bases and J lost 2; bases outside the gene matches: 9. The CDR3 reads CASSPWDRTPYEQYF. CDR3 nucleotide sequence: TGTGCCAGCAGCCCCTGGGACAGAACGCCCTACGAGCAGTACTTC. Combining the CDR3 with reference TRBV7-9 and TRBJ2-7 gives the whole variable domain DTGVSQNPRHKITKRGQNVTFRCDPISEHNRLYWYRQTLGQGPEFLTYFQNEAQLEKSRLLSDRFSAERPKGSFSTLEIQRTEQGDSAMYLCASSPWDRTPYEQYFGPGTRLTVT.

This chain joins TRBV20-1 and TRBJ2-1, with 7 bases that match TRBD1. The V segment lost 0 bases and the J segment 2 bases; nucleotides outside the gene matches: 4. CDR3 length: 15 amino acids. CDR1 and CDR2 (germline): DFQATT, SNEGSKA (reference sequence). The CDR3 reads CSAREGQKPYNEQFF. DNA of the CDR3: TGCAGTGCTAGAGAGGGACAGAAGCCCTACAATGAGCAGTTCTTC.

This clonotype has a handful of counts. V usage is TRBV5-4 and J usage is TRBJ2-5; tentatively, D is TRBD2 (6 bases). Germline values: CDR1 SGHNT, CDR2 YYREEE (reference sequence). The CDR3 has 13 amino acids. Trimming stripped 4 bases from V and 5 bases from J, with 12 bases between. CDR3 nucleotides: TGTGCCAGCAGCGCGGCAGGGAGGGAGACCCAGTACTTC. This translates into CASSAAGRETQYF.

This clonotype was observed at least ten times. V and J are TRBV4-1 and TRBJ2-3; 8 bases agree with TRBD2. CDR1 and CDR2 (germline): MGHRA, YSYEKL. The V and J ends lost 1 base and 5 bases, in that order; junction bases with no gene match: 8. The CDR3 contains 16 residues. The CDR3 DNA reads TGCGCCAGCAGCCAAGTTAGCGGGACTCTGGGAGATACGCAGTATTTT. This gives the protein CASSQVSGTLGDTQYF.

The chain has TRBV27 and TRBJ2-3; TRBD2 might be the D (5 bases). This CDR3 has 14 residues. Trimming took 0 bases from V and 6 from J, leaving 10 bases between them. Germline values: CDR1 MNHEY, CDR2 SMNVEV (reference sequence). The chain's CDR3 is CASSLSASGDTQYF. CDR3 in DNA: TGTGCCAGCAGTTTATCGGCCAGCGGCGATACGCAGTATTTT.

This clonotype appeared many times. The chain couples TRBV20-1 to TRBJ2-4; D might be TRBD1 (6 bases). There are 13 residues in the CDR3. Per germline, CDR1 DFQATT and CDR2 SNEGSKA (reference sequence). Trimming pared 6 bases from V and 3 bases from J, leaving 12 bases between. CDR3: CSAPRDNKNIQYF. The CDR3 DNA is TGCAGTGCCCCCCGGGACAACAAAAACATTCAGTACTTC.

This clonotype was counted many times. The chain carries TRBV12-3 or TRBV12-4 and TRBJ2-7, with TRBD1 matching over 7 bases. J was trimmed by 2 bases and V by 6 bases; bases with no gene match: 7. This CDR3 has 14 amino acids. This CDR3 is CASSMGQLTYEQYF. The CDR3 DNA reads TGTGCCAGCAGCATGGGACAGCTTACCTACGAGCAGTACTTC.

J is TRBJ2-7 and V is TRBV3-1, with D possibly called TRBD1 or TRBD2 (5 bases each). This CDR3 is 14 amino acids long. CDR1 and CDR2 (germline): LGHDT, YNNKEL (reference sequence). V was pared by 4 bases and J by 3 bases, with 13 bases between. CDR3 sequence reads: CASSPGGGHYEQYV. CDR3 nucleotide sequence: TGTGCCAGCAGCCCGGGTGGGGGTCACTACGAGCAGTACGTC.

This clonotype was found a few times. The chain couples TRBV12-3 or TRBV12-4 to TRBJ1-5; 10 nucleotides align to TRBD1. Trimming at V came to 5 bases and at J to 1 base, leaving 5 bases not matched to a gene. This CDR3 is built from 16 residues. CDR3 DNA sequence: TGTGCCAGCAGTACTGGACAGGGGGTAAGCAATCAGCCCCAGCATTTT. Translated: CASSTGQGVSNQPQHF.

The rearrangement joins TRBV11-2 to TRBJ1-1; D is uncertain. The germline V and J ends were trimmed by 5 bases and 1 base, with 11 bases remaining between them. The CDR3 spans 14 residues. Looked up from germline, CDR1 is SGHAT and CDR2 is FQNNGV. CDR3 in amino acids: CASSSVVENTEAFF. CDR3 DNA: TGTGCCAGCAGCAGCGTCGTGGAGAACACTGAAGCTTTCTTT.

The chain's CDR3 is CASSLEPSRPSYNEQFF. The DNA of the CDR3 is TGTGCCAGCAGCTTAGAACCATCTAGACCCTCCTACAATGAGCAGTTCTTC. The chain uses TRBV11-2 and TRBJ2-1; D is unclear. The CDR3 consists of 17 residues. Between the trimmed V and J ends, which lost 0 bases and 0 bases, there was a span of 12 bases. Germline assignment: CDR1 SGHAT and CDR2 FQNNGV.

This sequence joins TRBV5-1 and TRBJ2-3, with D tentatively TRBD2 (6 bases). Germline CDR1 is SGHRS and CDR2 is YFSETQ. The CDR3 is made up of 15 amino acids. V lost 4 bases and J lost 2, with 14 bases in between. The CDR3 sequence is CASSRPGLTTDTQYF. The CDR3, as DNA: TGCGCCAGCAGCCGACCGGGACTCACCACAGATACGCAGTATTTT. Full variable domain (missing parts from reference TRBV5-1 and TRBJ2-3): KAGVTQTPRYLIKTRGQQVTLSCSPISGHRSVSWYQQTPGQGLQFLFEYFSETQRNKGNFPGRFSGRQFSNSRSEMNVSTLELGDSALYLCASSRPGLTTDTQYFGPGTRLTVL.

This clonotype was seen at least ten times. The J gene is TRBJ1-5, the V gene TRBV28, with TRBD1 matching 8 bases. V was clipped by 6 bases and J by 6 bases; unmatched bases: 7. In germline, CDR1 is MDHEN, CDR2 SYDVKM. CDR3 length equals 14 residues. The CDR3 spells CASRTGQGGQPQHF. CDR3 bases: TGTGCCAGCAGGACCGGACAGGGCGGTCAGCCCCAGCATTTT.

This clonotype was observed many times. This chain uses TRBV5-1 with TRBJ2-7, with D perhaps assigned TRBD1 or TRBD2 (5 bases each). This CDR3 is built from 14 residues. The V and J ends lost 6 bases and 3 bases respectively, with 16 bases between them. Germline CDR1 reads SGHRS; CDR2 reads YFSETQ. The CDR3 nucleotides are TGCGCCAGCATGCCATCCGGGACGGGCTACGAGCAGTACTTC. Translating it yields CASMPSGTGYEQYF. The entire variable domain, with the rest obtained from reference TRBV5-1 and TRBJ2-7, is as follows: KAGVTQTPRYLIKTRGQQVTLSCSPISGHRSVSWYQQTPGQGLQFLFEYFSETQRNKGNFPGRFSGRQFSNSRSEMNVSTLELGDSALYLCASMPSGTGYEQYFGPGTRLTVT.

This clonotype was seen ten or more times. V usage is TRBV5-1 and J usage is TRBJ2-2; 12 bases align to TRBD2. CDR1 and CDR2 from the germline V gene are SGHRS and YFSETQ. V lost 0 bases and J lost 2; bases outside the gene matches: 2. The CDR3 totals 17 residues. CDR3: CASSLGLAGANTGELFF. Here the CDR3 DNA reads TGCGCCAGCAGCTTGGGACTAGCGGGGGCAAACACCGGGGAGCTGTTTTTT.